One sample yielded the 21 T cell receptor beta chains listed below, sequenced in a study of blood T cell repertoires in COVID-19. Assay: immunoSEQ multiplex PCR; the TCRdb copy retains only in-frame clones and omits some. The sample has approximately 230,000 clones; roughly 89% are singletons. Material for sequencing was peripheral blood. Every receptor here comes from a man aged 30 to 45 who had recovered from COVID-19.

The chain links TRBV12-3 or TRBV12-4 to TRBJ1-5; possibly TRBD1 for D (5 bases). CDR3 length: 13 residues. Trimming took 6 bases from V and 8 from J, leaving 14 bases between them. CDR3: CASSAGPEKPQHF. In DNA, the CDR3 is TGTGCCAGCAGCGCGGGACCCGAAAAGCCCCAGCATTTT.

The CDR3 DNA follows: TGTGCCAGCTCACCCGGGACAGGGGGCTTTGAAGCTTTCTTT. Translating it yields CASSPGTGGFEAFF. The rearrangement links TRBV18 to TRBJ1-1; 12 positions match TRBD1. This CDR3 has 14 residues. The trim removed 3 bases at V and 7 bases at J, leaving 3 bases unmatched. Looked up from germline, CDR1 is KGHSH and CDR2 is LQKENI.

This chain uses TRBV7-6 with TRBJ2-3, with TRBD2 identical over 8 bases. This CDR3 contains 15 residues. V shed 5 bases and J 1 base; nucleotides not matched to a gene: 5. CDR1 and CDR2 from the germline V gene are SGHVS and FNYEAQ. The CDR3 DNA follows: TGTGCCAGCAGCCCCCCAGCGGGAGGCACAGATACGCAGTATTTT. Its protein is CASSPPAGGTDTQYF.

The chain is built from TRBV4-1 and TRBJ2-1, with 8 bases that match TRBD2. The ends lost 4 bases at V and 0 bases at J; junction bases unmatched: 2. The CDR3 runs to 15 residues. Germline assignment: CDR1 MGHRA and CDR2 YSYEKL. The chain's CDR3 is CASSLTSGSYNEQFF. Here the CDR3 DNA reads TGCGCCAGCAGCCTAACTAGCGGCTCCTACAATGAGCAGTTCTTC.

In this sample, this clone turned up once. V usage is TRBV5-1 and J usage is TRBJ1-6; weak D call: TRBD1 (6 bases). The length of the CDR3 is 13 residues. The ends were cut back, 0 bases at V and 14 bases at J, with 12 bases in the middle. Germline values: CDR1 SGHRS, CDR2 YFSETQ. The CDR3 region is CASSLGGGASLHF. The CDR3 nucleotides are TGCGCCAGCAGCTTGGGGGGGGGCGCATCCCTCCACTTT. Using reference TRBV5-1 and TRBJ1-6 for the parts outside the CDR3, the full variable domain is KAGVTQTPRYLIKTRGQQVTLSCSPISGHRSVSWYQQTPGQGLQFLFEYFSETQRNKGNFPGRFSGRQFSNSRSEMNVSTLELGDSALYLCASSLGGGASLHFGNGTRLTVT.

With respect to this clone: The sample holds other DNA sequences that translate to the same CDR3. The chain's CDR3 is CASSLQGYEQYF. Here the CDR3 DNA reads TGTGCCAGCAGCTTGCAGGGGTACGAGCAGTACTTC. This chain joins TRBV7-9 and TRBJ2-7, with D perhaps TRBD1 (6 bases). The CDR3 length is 12 residues. V was clipped by 3 bases and J by 4 bases, with 7 bases between them. CDR1 is SEHNR and CDR2 is FQNEAQ in the germline V gene (reference sequence).

Points on this clone: At the DNA level, this CDR3 is encoded by other sequences in the same sample as well. The chain joins TRBV5-6 to TRBJ2-7, with D maybe TRBD1 (6 bases). V was pared by 4 bases and J by 3 bases, with 11 bases between. The CDR3 has 13 residues. Germline V gives CDR1 SGHDT, CDR2 YYEEEE. The chain's CDR3 is CASSLGQLYEQYF. The CDR3 DNA reads as TGTGCCAGCAGCCTTGGACAGCTCTACGAGCAGTACTTC.

The chain recombines TRBV2 with TRBJ2-1; 8 nucleotides align to TRBD2. CDR3 length: 17 amino acids. Germline loops: CDR1 SNHLY, CDR2 FYNNEI. J lost 4 bases, V lost 7 bases, and 15 bases had no gene match. CDR3 sequence (DNA): TGTGCCAGCACACCTCCGGACGAGCGGGGGCATTACAATGAGCAGTTCTTC. Encoded protein: CASTPPDERGHYNEQFF.

This clone occurred once. This rearrangement joins TRBV5-1 to TRBJ2-5; the match to TRBD1 covers 10 bases. V trimming: 4 bases; J trimming: 3 bases; junction bases outside the gene matches: 6. The germline V gene encodes CDR1 SGHRS and CDR2 YFSETQ. The CDR3 sequence is 15 residues long. The chain's CDR3 is CASSADRGVEETQYF. CDR3 DNA: TGCGCCAGCAGCGCGGACAGGGGGGTGGAAGAGACCCAGTACTTC.

This clone was counted a single time. V and J are TRBV6-5 and TRBJ1-5, with D possibly TRBD1 on 5 matching bases. There are 15 residues in the CDR3. Between the trimmed V and J ends, which lost 5 bases and 1 base, there was a span of 12 bases. CDR1 is MNHEY, CDR2 SVGAGI, per germline. The CDR3 sequence is CASSPVRQSNQPQHF. As DNA, the CDR3 is TGTGCCAGCAGTCCCGTGAGACAGAGCAATCAGCCCCAGCATTTT.

This clone was counted only a few times. This sequence joins TRBV18 and TRBJ1-2, with D possibly being TRBD1 (5 bases). This CDR3 spans 15 amino acids. CDR1 is KGHSH and CDR2 is LQKENI in the germline V gene. V shed 4 bases and J shed 8 bases, with 20 bases lying between them. The CDR3 is CASSLPGREEMGYTF. The CDR3 nucleotides are TGTGCCAGCTCACTACCCGGCAGGGAAGAAATGGGCTACACCTTC.

This chain uses TRBV29-1 with TRBJ2-7, with 7 bases identical to TRBD2. From germline, CDR1 is SQVTM and CDR2 ANQGSEA. This CDR3 is built from 14 residues. The trim removed 6 bases at V and 3 bases at J, leaving 11 bases unmatched. The CDR3 loop is CSVPGWGGIYEQYF. The DNA for the CDR3 is TGCAGCGTCCCCGGGTGGGGGGGTATCTACGAGCAGTACTTC.

Remarks on this clone: Different DNA sequences within this sample yield the same CDR3. The chain has TRBV7-9 and TRBJ2-7; TRBD1 is a possible D gene (5 bases). Trimming shortened V by 6 bases and J by 5 bases, and 8 bases separated the two germline ends. The germline V gene encodes CDR1 SEHNR and CDR2 FQNEAQ (reference sequence). The CDR3 has 11 amino acids. This CDR3 reads CASSLRDEQYF. The CDR3 DNA follows: TGTGCCAGCAGTCTCAGGGACGAGCAGTACTTC.

The gene calls are TRBV7-9 and TRBJ1-5; D possibly corresponds to TRBD1 (6 bases). V was pared by 0 bases and J by 4 bases, with 10 bases between. This CDR3 spans 15 amino acids. The germline CDR1 and CDR2 sequences are SEHNR and FQNEAQ (reference sequence). The CDR3 DNA follows: TGTGCCAGCAGCTTAGCCAGGGGAGGGAATCAGCCCCAGCATTTT. As protein: CASSLARGGNQPQHF.

The chain carries TRBV27 and TRBJ1-2; D uncertain. This CDR3 has 13 residues. The V and J ends lost 2 bases and 0 bases respectively, with 4 bases between them. Germline CDR1 MNHEY, CDR2 SMNVEV (reference sequence). This CDR3 is CASSLGPNYGYTF. CDR3 bases: TGTGCCAGCAGTTTAGGGCCTAACTATGGCTACACCTTC.

The chain joins TRBV16 to TRBJ2-1, with 10 nucleotides matching TRBD2. CDR3 size: 17 residues. V shed 2 bases and J 4 bases; nucleotides not matched to a gene: 8. CDR1 and CDR2 (germline): KGHSY, FQNENV. CDR3: CASSQSALAGVYNEQFF. As DNA, the CDR3 is TGTGCCAGCAGCCAAAGCGCCCTAGCGGGGGTTTACAATGAGCAGTTCTTC.

V and J are TRBV5-4 and TRBJ2-7; D is possibly TRBD2 (5 bases). The V end was cut by 1 base, the J end by 5 bases, with 22 bases between. This CDR3 spans 17 amino acids. In germline, CDR1 is SGHNT, CDR2 YYREEE (reference sequence). The CDR3 reads CASSLSHGRRVWDEQYF. In DNA, the CDR3 is TGTGCCAGCAGCTTGTCCCACGGTAGGCGGGTTTGGGACGAGCAGTACTTC.

This clone was recorded once. The V call is TRBV5-1, the J call TRBJ2-5; 9 nucleotides match TRBD1. The CDR3 has 15 residues. V shed 3 bases, J shed 4 bases, and the junction held 7 bases outside the gene matches. The germline V gene encodes CDR1 SGHRS and CDR2 YFSETQ. The CDR3 DNA reads TGCGCCAGCAGCTCGGGACAGGGATATGGAGAGACCCAGTACTTC. Translation: CASSSGQGYGETQYF.

The chain has TRBV4-1 and TRBJ1-2; D is possibly TRBD1 (6 bases). The CDR3 is 14 residues long. CDR1 is MGHRA, CDR2 YSYEKL, per germline. Trimming removed 1 base from V and 5 bases from J, with 11 bases in between. CDR3 sequence reads: CASSQAGTKYGYTF. The CDR3, as DNA: TGCGCCAGCAGCCAAGCCGGGACAAAGTATGGCTACACCTTC.

This clone appeared a few times. V and J are TRBV9 and TRBJ1-3, with D unclear. With 0 bases removed from V and 2 bases from J, the gap between germline ends came to 12 bases. The CDR3 runs 16 residues. Per the germline V gene, CDR1 is SGDLS and CDR2 is YYNGEE. Here the CDR3 reads CASSVVGGLTGNTIYF. The CDR3 bases are TGTGCCAGCAGCGTAGTCGGCGGGTTGACTGGAAACACCATATATTTT.

This chain uses TRBV6-5 with TRBJ2-7; TRBD1 agrees at 10 bases. The CDR3 totals 15 residues. J was trimmed by 2 bases and V by 6 bases; bases with no gene match: 7. Looked up from germline, CDR1 is MNHEY and CDR2 is SVGAGI. The CDR3 protein is CASRYTGTGAYEQYF. The CDR3 DNA reads as TGTGCCAGCAGGTATACCGGGACAGGGGCCTACGAGCAGTACTTC.